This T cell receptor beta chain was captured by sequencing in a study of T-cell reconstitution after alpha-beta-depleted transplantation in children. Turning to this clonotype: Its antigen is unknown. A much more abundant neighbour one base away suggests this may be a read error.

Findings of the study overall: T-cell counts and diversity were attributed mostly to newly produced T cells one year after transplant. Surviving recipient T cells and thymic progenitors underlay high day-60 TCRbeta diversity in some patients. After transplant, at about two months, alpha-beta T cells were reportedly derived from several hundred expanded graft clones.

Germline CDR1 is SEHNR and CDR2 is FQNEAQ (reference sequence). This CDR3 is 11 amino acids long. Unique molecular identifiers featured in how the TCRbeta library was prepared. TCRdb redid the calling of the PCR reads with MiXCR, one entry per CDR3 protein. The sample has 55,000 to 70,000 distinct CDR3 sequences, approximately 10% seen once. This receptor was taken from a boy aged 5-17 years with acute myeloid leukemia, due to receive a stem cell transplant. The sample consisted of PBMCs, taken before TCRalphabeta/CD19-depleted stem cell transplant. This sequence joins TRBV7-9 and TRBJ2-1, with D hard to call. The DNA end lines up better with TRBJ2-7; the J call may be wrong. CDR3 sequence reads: CASSSWYEQYF. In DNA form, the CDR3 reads TGTGCCAGCAGCTCGTGGTATGAGCAGTACTTC.